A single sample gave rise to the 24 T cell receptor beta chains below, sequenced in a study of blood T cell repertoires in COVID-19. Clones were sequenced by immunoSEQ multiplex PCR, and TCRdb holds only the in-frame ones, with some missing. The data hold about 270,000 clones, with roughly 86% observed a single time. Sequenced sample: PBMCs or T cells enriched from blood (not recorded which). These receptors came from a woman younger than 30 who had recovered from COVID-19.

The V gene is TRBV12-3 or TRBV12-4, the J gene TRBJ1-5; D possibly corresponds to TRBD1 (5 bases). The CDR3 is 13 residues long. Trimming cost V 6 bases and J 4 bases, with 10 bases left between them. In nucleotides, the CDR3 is TGTGCCAGCAGGATGACAGCAAATCAGCCCCAGCATTTT. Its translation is CASRMTANQPQHF.

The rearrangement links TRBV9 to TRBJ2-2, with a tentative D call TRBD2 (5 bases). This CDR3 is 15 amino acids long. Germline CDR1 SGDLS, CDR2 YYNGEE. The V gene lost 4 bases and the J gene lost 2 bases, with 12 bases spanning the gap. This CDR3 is CASSPLDSNTGELFF. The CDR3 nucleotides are TGTGCCAGCAGCCCTCTGGACTCAAACACCGGGGAGCTGTTTTTT.

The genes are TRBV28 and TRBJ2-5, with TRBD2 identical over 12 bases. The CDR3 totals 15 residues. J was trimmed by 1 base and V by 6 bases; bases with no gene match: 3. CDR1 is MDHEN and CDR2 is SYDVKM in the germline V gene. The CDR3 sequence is CASSETSGGQETQYF. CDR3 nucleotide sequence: TGTGCCAGCAGCGAGACTAGCGGGGGCCAAGAGACCCAGTACTTC. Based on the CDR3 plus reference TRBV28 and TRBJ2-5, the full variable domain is DVKVTQSSRYLVKRTGEKVFLECVQDMDHENMFWYRQDPGLGLRLIYFSYDVKMKEKGDIPEGYSVSREKKERFSLILESASTNQTSMYLCASSETSGGQETQYFGPGTRLLVL.

CDR3 protein: CASSLVLTEAFF. The CDR3 DNA reads TGTGCCAGCAGCTTAGTCCTCACTGAAGCTTTCTTT. The chain joins TRBV28 to TRBJ1-1; D remains unclear. V gave up 6 bases and J gave up 4 bases, with 9 bases separating them. The CDR3 sequence is 12 residues long. The germline gives CDR1 MDHEN, CDR2 SYDVKM.

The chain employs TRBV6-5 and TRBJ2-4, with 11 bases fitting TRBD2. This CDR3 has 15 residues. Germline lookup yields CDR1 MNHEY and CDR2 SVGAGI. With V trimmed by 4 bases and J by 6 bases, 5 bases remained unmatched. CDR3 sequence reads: CASSSSGTSGNIQYF. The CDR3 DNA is TGTGCCAGCAGTTCCTCCGGGACTAGCGGAAACATTCAGTACTTC.

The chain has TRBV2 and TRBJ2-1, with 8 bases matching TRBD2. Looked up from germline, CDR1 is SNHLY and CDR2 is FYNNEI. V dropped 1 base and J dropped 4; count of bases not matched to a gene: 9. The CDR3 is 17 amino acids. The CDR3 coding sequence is TGTGCCAGCAGTGAAGAGGGGGGACTAGGGATTTACAATGAGCAGTTCTTC. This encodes CASSEEGGLGIYNEQFF. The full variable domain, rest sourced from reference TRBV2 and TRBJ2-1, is EPEVTQTPSHQVTQMGQEVILRCVPISNHLYFYWYRQILGQKVEFLVSFYNNEISEKSEIFDDQFSVERPDGSNFTLKIRSTKLEDSAMYFCASSEEGGLGIYNEQFFGPGTRLTVL.

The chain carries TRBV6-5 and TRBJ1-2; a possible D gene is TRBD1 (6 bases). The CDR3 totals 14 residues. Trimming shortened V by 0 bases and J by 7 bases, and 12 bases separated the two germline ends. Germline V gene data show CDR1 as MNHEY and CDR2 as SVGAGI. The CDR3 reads CASSYSANRVGYTF. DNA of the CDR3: TGTGCCAGCAGTTACTCGGCTAACAGGGTTGGCTACACCTTC.

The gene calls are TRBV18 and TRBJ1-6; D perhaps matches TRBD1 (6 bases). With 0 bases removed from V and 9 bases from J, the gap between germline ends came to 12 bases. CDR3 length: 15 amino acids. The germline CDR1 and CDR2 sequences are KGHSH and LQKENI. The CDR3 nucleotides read TGTGCCAGCTCACCACCGACACAGGGCCTTTCACCCCTCCACTTT. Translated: CASSPPTQGLSPLHF.

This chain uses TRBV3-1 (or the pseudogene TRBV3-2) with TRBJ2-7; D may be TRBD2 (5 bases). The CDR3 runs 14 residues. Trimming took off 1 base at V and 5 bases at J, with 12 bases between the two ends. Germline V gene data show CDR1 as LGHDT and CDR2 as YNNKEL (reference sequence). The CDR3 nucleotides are TGTGCCAGCAGCCAAGGCCTTGAGGGAGACGAGCAGTACTTC. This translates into CASSQGLEGDEQYF.

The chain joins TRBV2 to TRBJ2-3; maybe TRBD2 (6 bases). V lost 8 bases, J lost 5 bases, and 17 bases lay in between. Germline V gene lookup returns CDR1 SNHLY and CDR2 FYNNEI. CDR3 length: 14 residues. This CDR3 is CASPSAGSGDTQYF. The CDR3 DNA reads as TGTGCCAGCCCTAGCGCAGGGTCAGGAGATACGCAGTATTTT.

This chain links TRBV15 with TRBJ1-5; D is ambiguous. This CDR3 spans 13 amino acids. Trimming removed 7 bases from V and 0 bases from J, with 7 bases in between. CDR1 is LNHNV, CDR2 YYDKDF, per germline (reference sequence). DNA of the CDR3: TGTGCCACCACGGTCGATAGCAATCAGCCCCAGCATTTT. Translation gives CATTVDSNQPQHF. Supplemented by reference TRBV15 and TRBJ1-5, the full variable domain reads DAMVIQNPRYQVTQFGKPVTLSCSQTLNHNVMYWYQQKSSQAPKLLFHYYDKDFNNEADTPDNFQSRRPNTSFCFLDIRSPGLGDTAMYLCATTVDSNQPQHFGDGTRLSIL.

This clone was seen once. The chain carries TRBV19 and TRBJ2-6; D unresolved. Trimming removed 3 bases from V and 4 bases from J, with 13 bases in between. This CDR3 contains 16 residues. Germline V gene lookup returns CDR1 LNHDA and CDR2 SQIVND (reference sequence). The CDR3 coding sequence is TGTGCCAGTAGTATCGGTGCAGGCGCCGGGGCCAACGTCCTGACTTTC. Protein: CASSIGAGAGANVLTF.

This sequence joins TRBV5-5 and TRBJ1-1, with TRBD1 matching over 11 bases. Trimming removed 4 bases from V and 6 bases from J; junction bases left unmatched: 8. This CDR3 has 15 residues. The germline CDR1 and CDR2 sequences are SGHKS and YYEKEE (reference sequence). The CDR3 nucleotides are TGTGCCAGCAGCGTAAGACCGGGACAGGGGGCTGAAGCTTTCTTT. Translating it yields CASSVRPGQGAEAFF.

The CDR3 sequence: CASSLPREVEQPQHF. Written as DNA, the CDR3 is TGTGCCAGCAGCTTGCCCAGGGAGGTTGAACAGCCCCAGCATTTT. The chain has TRBV5-4 and TRBJ1-5, with a weak D call TRBD1 (5 bases). The CDR3 loop spans 15 amino acids. Germline CDR1 and CDR2: SGHNT and YYREEE (reference sequence). Trimming removed 1 base at V and 7 bases at J, with 15 bases between.

For the CDR3, the DNA is TGTGCCAGCAGCTTAGCTAGCGGGGGGGCGAGCTCCTACGAGCAGTACTTC. Its protein is CASSLASGGASSYEQYF. The chain has TRBV7-8 and TRBJ2-7, with TRBD2 matching 11 bases. CDR3 length equals 17 residues. Losses at the gene ends were 0 bases for V and 0 bases for J; bases not matched to a gene: 4. The germline gives CDR1 SGHVS, CDR2 FQNEAQ. Combining the CDR3 with reference TRBV7-8 and TRBJ2-7 gives the whole variable domain GAGVSQSPRYKVAKRGQDVALRCDPISGHVSLFWYQQALGQGPEFLTYFQNEAQLDKSGLPSDRFFAERPEGSVSTLKIQRTQQEDSAVYLCASSLASGGASSYEQYFGPGTRLTVT.

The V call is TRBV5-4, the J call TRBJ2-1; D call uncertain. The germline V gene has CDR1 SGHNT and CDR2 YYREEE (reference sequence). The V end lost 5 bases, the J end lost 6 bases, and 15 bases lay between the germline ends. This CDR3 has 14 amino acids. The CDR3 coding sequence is TGTGCCAGCAGGGCGCGAGAGGCCAGCAATGAGCAGTTCTTC. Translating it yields CASRAREASNEQFF.

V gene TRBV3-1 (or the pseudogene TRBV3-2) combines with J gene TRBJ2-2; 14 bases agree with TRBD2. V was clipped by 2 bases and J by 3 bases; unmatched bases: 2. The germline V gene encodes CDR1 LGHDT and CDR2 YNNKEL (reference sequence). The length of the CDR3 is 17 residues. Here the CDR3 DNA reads TGTGCCAGCAGCCAATGGACTAGCGGGGGGCACACCGGGGAGCTGTTTTTT. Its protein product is CASSQWTSGGHTGELFF.

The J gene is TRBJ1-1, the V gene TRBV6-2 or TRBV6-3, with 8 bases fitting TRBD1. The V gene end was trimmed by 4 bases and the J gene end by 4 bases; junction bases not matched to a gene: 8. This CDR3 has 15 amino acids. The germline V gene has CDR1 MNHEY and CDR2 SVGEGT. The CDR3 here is CASSFQGAGGTEAFF. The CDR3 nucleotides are TGTGCCAGCAGTTTCCAGGGGGCCGGGGGCACTGAAGCTTTCTTT.

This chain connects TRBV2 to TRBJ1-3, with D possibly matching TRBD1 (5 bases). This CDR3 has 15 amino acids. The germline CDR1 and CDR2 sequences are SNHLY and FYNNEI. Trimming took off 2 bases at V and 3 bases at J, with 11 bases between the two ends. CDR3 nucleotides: TGTGCCAGCAGTGAACTGGAAGGGGTTGGAAACACCATATATTTT. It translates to CASSELEGVGNTIYF.

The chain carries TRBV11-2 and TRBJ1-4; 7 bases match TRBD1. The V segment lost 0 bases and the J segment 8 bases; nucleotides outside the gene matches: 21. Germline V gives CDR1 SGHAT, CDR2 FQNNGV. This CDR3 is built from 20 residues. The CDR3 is CASSLDRRTTGRIYHEKLFF. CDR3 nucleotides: TGTGCCAGCAGCTTAGATCGTCGGACGACAGGGCGGATATACCACGAAAAACTGTTTTTT. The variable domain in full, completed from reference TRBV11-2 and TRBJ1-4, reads EAGVAQSPRYKIIEKRQSVAFWCNPISGHATLYWYQQILGQGPKLLIQFQNNGVVDDSQLPKDRFSAERLKGVDSTLKIQPAKLEDSAVYLCASSLDRRTTGRIYHEKLFFGSGTQLSVL.

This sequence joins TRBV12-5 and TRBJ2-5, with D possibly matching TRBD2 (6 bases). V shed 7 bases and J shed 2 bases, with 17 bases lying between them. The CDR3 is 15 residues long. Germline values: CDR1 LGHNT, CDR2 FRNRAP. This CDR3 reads CASALGEVSQETQYF. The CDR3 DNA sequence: TGTGCTAGTGCCCTCGGGGAGGTTTCACAAGAGACCCAGTACTTC.

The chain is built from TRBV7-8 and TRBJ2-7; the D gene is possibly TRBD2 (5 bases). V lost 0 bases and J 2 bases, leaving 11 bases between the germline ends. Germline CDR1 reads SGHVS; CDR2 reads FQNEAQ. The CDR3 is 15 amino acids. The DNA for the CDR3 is TGTGCCAGCAGCTTAGCGTGGGAGCGACCCTACGAGCAGTACTTC. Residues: CASSLAWERPYEQYF. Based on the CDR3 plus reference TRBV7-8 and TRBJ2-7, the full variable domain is GAGVSQSPRYKVAKRGQDVALRCDPISGHVSLFWYQQALGQGPEFLTYFQNEAQLDKSGLPSDRFFAERPEGSVSTLKIQRTQQEDSAVYLCASSLAWERPYEQYFGPGTRLTVT.

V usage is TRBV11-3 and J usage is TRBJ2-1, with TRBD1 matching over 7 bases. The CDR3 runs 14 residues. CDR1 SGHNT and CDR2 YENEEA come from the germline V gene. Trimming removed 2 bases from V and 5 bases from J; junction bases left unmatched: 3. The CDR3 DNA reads TGTGCCAGCAGCTTAAGGGGGCTTAACAATGAGCAGTTCTTC. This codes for CASSLRGLNNEQFF.

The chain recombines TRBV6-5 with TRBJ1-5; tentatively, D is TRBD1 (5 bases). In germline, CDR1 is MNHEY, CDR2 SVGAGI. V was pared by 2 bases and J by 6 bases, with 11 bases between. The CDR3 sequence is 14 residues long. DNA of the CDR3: TGTGCCAGCAGTTACGCGCAGGGTTCTCAGCCCCAGCATTTT. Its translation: CASSYAQGSQPQHF.